This paragraph covers one T cell receptor beta chain sequence. Antigen specificity is unknown. Researchers ran the PCR with 60 Vbeta and 13 Jbeta primers. Original analysis: Later analysis identified tens of millions of unique TCR beta chains, some 10 million shared. Data came from immunoSEQ multiplex PCR; TCRdb stores just in-frame clones and leaves some out. V, J and clone size reflect that table, while D and trimming were determined from the DNA. The profile shows more than 150,000 clones, approximately 81% of them singletons. These data belong to a study of cytomegalovirus exposure and HLA in healthy donors. Regarding the study as a whole: Most CMV-associated TCR beta chains appeared HLA-restricted in a later analysis.

The trim removed 4 bases at V and 3 bases at J, leaving 8 bases unmatched. The CDR3 covers 14 residues. The germline gives CDR1 GTSNPN, CDR2 SVGIG (reference sequence). The sequence derives from a boy between 2 and 10 years old in good health and CMV-seronegative. V and J are TRBV30 and TRBJ2-7, with 8 bases aligning to TRBD2. Sequenced: PBMCs. CDR3 in DNA: TGTGCCTGGACCTCCCCGGGGGGGGGCTACGAGCAGTACTTC. It codes for CAWTSPGGGYEQYF.